Listed here are 18 T cell receptor beta chains from one sample, sequenced in a study of shared clonotypes between healthy human individuals. Sequencing was performed with immunoSEQ multiplex PCR; in TCRdb, only in-frame clones are kept and a portion is missing. The sample includes millions of clones, around 95% of them seen just once. Sequenced: naive CD4+ T cells sorted from blood. This sample's subset: CD45RA+ positively selected. The origin of the receptors is a man younger than 35 in good health.

The sample holds one count of this clone. The J gene is TRBJ1-1, the V gene TRBV9; D is ambiguous. Germline lookup yields CDR1 SGDLS and CDR2 YYNGEE. This CDR3 contains 15 residues. V was clipped by 4 bases and J by 1 base, with 14 bases between them. The CDR3 bases are TGTGCCAGCAGCCCAGCGGGCAGTCAGAACACTGAAGCTTTCTTT. It codes for CASSPAGSQNTEAFF. The whole variable domain, filled in from reference TRBV9 and TRBJ1-1, reads DSGVTQTPKHLITATGQRVTLRCSPRSGDLSVYWYQQSLDQGLQFLIQYYNGEERAKGNILERFSAQQFPDLHSELNLSSLELGDSALYFCASSPAGSQNTEAFFGQGTRLTVV.

On this clone itself: Other DNA sequences of this sample code for an identical CDR3. The chain has TRBV29-1 and TRBJ1-2, with no clear D. This CDR3 is built from 12 residues. Deletions cut 4 bases from V and 4 bases from J, with 10 bases between. Germline CDR1 reads SQVTM; CDR2 reads ANQGSEA. The CDR3 is CSVVEGSYGYTF. For the CDR3, the DNA is TGCAGCGTTGTTGAAGGGTCCTATGGCTACACCTTC.

Regarding this clone: The sample has other DNA sequences that encode this CDR3 too. In DNA form, the CDR3 reads TGTGCCTGGAGTTCGGGGGGGACTGAAGCTTTCTTT. Its protein is CAWSSGGTEAFF. V usage is TRBV30 and J usage is TRBJ1-1; possibly TRBD1 for D (5 bases). This CDR3 has 12 amino acids. Germline V CDR1 and CDR2: GTSNPN, SVGIG (reference sequence). The V end was cut by 2 bases, the J end by 5 bases, with 9 bases between. The full variable domain, completed using reference TRBV30 and TRBJ1-1, is SQTIHQWPATLVQPVGSPLSLECTVEGTSNPNLYWYRQAAGRGLQLLFYSVGIGQISSEVPQNLSASRPQDRQFILSSKKLLLSDSGFYLCAWSSGGTEAFFGQGTRLTVV.

This chain connects TRBV5-6 to TRBJ2-1; D is undetermined. Germline values: CDR1 SGHDT, CDR2 YYEEEE. This CDR3 is built from 18 residues. Between the trimmed V and J ends, which lost 0 bases and 0 bases, there was a span of 16 bases. CDR3 loop: CASSLVPTHLSSYNEQFF. In nucleotides, the CDR3 is TGTGCCAGCAGCTTGGTTCCTACACACCTTAGCTCCTACAATGAGCAGTTCTTC.

This clone was counted once. The chain combines TRBV9 with TRBJ2-5; D is possibly TRBD1 or TRBD2 (5 bases each). The germline V gene encodes CDR1 SGDLS and CDR2 YYNGEE. The CDR3 sequence is 14 residues long. The V gene lost 0 bases and the J gene lost 7 bases, with 13 bases spanning the gap. The CDR3 spells CASSVAYGGGTQYF. In DNA form, the CDR3 reads TGTGCCAGCAGCGTAGCATATGGGGGTGGGACCCAGTACTTC.

A word on this clone: Other nucleotide sequences from this sample produce the same CDR3. The gene calls are TRBV7-2 and TRBJ1-2; D remains unclear. Germline CDR1 is SGHTA and CDR2 is FQGNSA. Trimming removed 1 base at V and 4 bases at J, with 10 bases between. The CDR3 contains 14 residues. The CDR3 DNA sequence: TGTGCCAGCAGCTTAGTAGGGTTGGGCTATGGCTACACCTTC. This sequence encodes CASSLVGLGYGYTF.

This chain uses TRBV5-4 with TRBJ1-1; D not resolved. Germline CDR1 SGHNT, CDR2 YYREEE (reference sequence). Trimming took 3 bases from V and 4 from J, leaving 16 bases between them. CDR3 length equals 15 residues. In nucleotides, the CDR3 is TGTGCCAGCAGCTCCCGTCAGCCCCTGGGCACTGAAGCTTTCTTT. This codes for CASSSRQPLGTEAFF.

The chain carries TRBV5-1 and TRBJ1-2; D might be TRBD1 (5 bases). Trimming cost V 0 bases and J 4 bases, with 16 bases left between them. Germline V gene lookup returns CDR1 SGHRS and CDR2 YFSETQ. The CDR3 consists of 16 residues. CDR3 protein: CASSLVSGKVSYGYTF. CDR3 DNA sequence: TGCGCCAGCAGCTTGGTCTCAGGGAAGGTCTCCTATGGCTACACCTTC.

Only a few counts were recorded for this clone. The chain joins TRBV7-2 to TRBJ2-1; weak D call: TRBD2 (5 bases). This CDR3 is built from 15 residues. Germline V gene lookup returns CDR1 SGHTA and CDR2 FQGNSA. Between the trimmed V and J ends, which lost 5 bases and 6 bases, there was a span of 17 bases. The CDR3 loop reads CASSAPAGVSNEQFF. In DNA, the CDR3 is TGTGCCAGCAGCGCCCCGGCGGGTGTTAGCAATGAGCAGTTCTTC.

The genes are TRBV11-2 and TRBJ1-1; D ambiguous. V was cut by 6 bases and J by 3 bases, with 14 bases left in between. The CDR3 covers 14 residues. Per the germline V gene, CDR1 is SGHAT and CDR2 is FQNNGV. The CDR3 loop reads CASSQLPGYTEAFF. In DNA form, the CDR3 reads TGTGCCAGCAGTCAACTCCCCGGGTACACTGAAGCTTTCTTT.

J is TRBJ1-2 and V is TRBV19, with 10 bases identical to TRBD1. Per germline, CDR1 LNHDA and CDR2 SQIVND (reference sequence). The V and J ends lost 7 bases and 14 bases, in that order; junction bases with no gene match: 10. The CDR3 has 12 amino acids. This CDR3 reads CASTGTGAPRTF. The CDR3 region has the DNA TGTGCCAGTACCGGGACAGGGGCCCCTCGTACCTTC.

V usage is TRBV10-1 and J usage is TRBJ2-1, with 8 bases identical to TRBD1. The V gene end was trimmed by 5 bases and the J gene end by 1 base; junction bases not matched to a gene: 1. The CDR3 has 14 residues. Per germline, CDR1 WNHNN and CDR2 SYGVQD (reference sequence). CDR3 DNA sequence: TGCGCCAGCAGTAGGACAGGGTCCTACAATGAGCAGTTCTTC. It specifies CASSRTGSYNEQFF.

J is TRBJ1-2 and V is TRBV2, with D unclear. The V end was cut by 4 bases, the J end by 8 bases, with 14 bases between. This CDR3 comprises 13 residues. Germline CDR1 reads SNHLY; CDR2 reads FYNNEI. The chain's CDR3 is CASSGVGGIGYTF. Written as DNA, the CDR3 is TGTGCCAGCAGTGGGGTGGGAGGTATAGGCTACACCTTC.

The chain combines TRBV6-6 with TRBJ1-5, with TRBD1 as a possible D gene (5 bases). CDR1 is MNHNY, CDR2 SVGAGI, per germline (reference sequence). With 8 bases removed from V and 3 bases from J, the gap between germline ends came to 20 bases. The CDR3 length is 16 residues. The CDR3 region has the DNA TGTGCCAGCCTACAGACTGGGGGTTTAAACAATCAGCCCCAGCATTTT. It is translated as CASLQTGGLNNQPQHF.

This clone was seen only once. The sample holds other DNA sequences that translate to the same CDR3. The V and J genes are TRBV9 and TRBJ1-5; D is unresolved. The CDR3 is made up of 15 amino acids. Trimming stripped 2 bases from V and 0 bases from J, with 9 bases between. Germline values: CDR1 SGDLS, CDR2 YYNGEE. In nucleotides, the CDR3 is TGTGCCAGCAGCGTGGGAGGTCATAGCAATCAGCCCCAGCATTTT. Amino acid sequence: CASSVGGHSNQPQHF.

This chain links TRBV18 with TRBJ1-3; 12 bases map to TRBD1. The CDR3 length is 17 residues. The V and J ends lost 3 bases and 4 bases, in that order; junction bases with no gene match: 7. Looked up from germline, CDR1 is KGHSH and CDR2 is LQKENI. For the CDR3, the DNA is TGTGCCAGCTCACCCCCTGGGACAGGGGGCGGAGGAAACACCATATATTTT. It translates to CASSPPGTGGGGNTIYF.

This clone was detected once. This chain uses TRBV2 with TRBJ2-1; 9 bases are a match to TRBD1. V shed 6 bases and J 6 bases; nucleotides not matched to a gene: 9. The CDR3 runs 15 residues. CDR1 is SNHLY and CDR2 is FYNNEI in the germline V gene. The CDR3 DNA sequence: TGTGCCAGCAGGCTAGGACAGGGGCGGTTCAATGAGCAGTTCTTC. Residues: CASRLGQGRFNEQFF. The entire variable domain, with the rest obtained from reference TRBV2 and TRBJ2-1, is as follows: EPEVTQTPSHQVTQMGQEVILRCVPISNHLYFYWYRQILGQKVEFLVSFYNNEISEKSEIFDDQFSVERPDGSNFTLKIRSTKLEDSAMYFCASRLGQGRFNEQFFGPGTRLTVL.

The chain carries TRBV6-1 and TRBJ1-5, with unresolved D. V was clipped by 2 bases and J by 2 bases, with 16 bases between them. This CDR3 spans 17 amino acids. Germline CDR1 MNHNS, CDR2 SASEGT. CDR3 nucleotide sequence: TGTGCCAGCAGTGAAACCGTCCCCGGTTGGGGCAATCAGCCCCAGCATTTT. It specifies CASSETVPGWGNQPQHF.